This T cell receptor (beta chain) was recorded in a study of OX40 agonist ivuxolimab in advanced cancers. Across the whole study: A partial response was reached by three patients: one with hepatocellular carcinoma and two with cutaneous melanoma.

Systemic immunosuppression or autoimmune disease history was grounds to exclude patients. Clones were read by immunoSEQ multiplex PCR, and TCRdb kept only the in-frame ones, dropping some. The data show tens of thousands of clones, roughly 91% seen once. On this clone: Its antigen is not identified.

The germline V gene encodes CDR1 MNHEY and CDR2 SVGAGI. The CDR3 loop spans 13 amino acids. With 2 bases removed from V and 1 base from J, the gap between germline ends came to 4 bases. Study-wide results and caveats: Among some nonresponders, normalized T-cell clonal expansion was also low.

The material was CD4+ or CD8+ T cells sorted from blood, obtained in a trial of the OX40 agonist ivuxolimab. The clonotype comes from an adult with an advanced solid tumor such as melanoma, head and neck, liver or kidney cancer. J is TRBJ2-3 and V is TRBV6-5; D remains ambiguous. CDR3 DNA sequence: TGTGCCAGCAGTTACGCAGGCACAGATACGCAGTATTTT. Its translation: CASSYAGTDTQYF.